The 10 T cell receptor beta chains in this list originate from one sample, sequenced in a study of blood T cell repertoires in COVID-19 (dated by TCRdb to about 2020). Libraries were made using the immunoSEQ multiplex PCR assay. What TCRdb holds here is the immuneACCESS table cut down to in-frame rearrangements. Part of the clones is not present; checked against another copy, under half of the missing clones reflect an unresolved V gene, and the others are unexplained. A total of about 190,000 clones appear in this sample, roughly 90% of them only once. The biggest ten clones account for 6.2% of the sample. The sequenced sample was peripheral blood. The receptors shown here come from a woman in her forties who had recovered from COVID-19.

The rearrangement links TRBV6-2 or TRBV6-3 to TRBJ1-1; TRBD1 might be the D (5 bases). CDR1 and CDR2 (germline): MNHEY, SVGEGT. This CDR3 contains 14 residues. Trimming stripped 4 bases from V and 0 bases from J, with 9 bases between. For the CDR3, the DNA is TGTGCCAGCAGTTCACCAGGGATGAACACTGAAGCTTTCTTT. Its protein product is CASSSPGMNTEAFF.

The chain is built from TRBV20-1 and TRBJ1-1; no clear D. The germline V and J ends were trimmed by 0 bases and 14 bases, with 10 bases remaining between them. CDR1 DFQATT and CDR2 SNEGSKA come from the germline V gene (reference sequence). The CDR3 contains 10 residues. The CDR3 loop reads CSARDPAGFF. In DNA form, the CDR3 reads TGCAGTGCTAGAGATCCCGCCGGGTTCTTT.

The chain employs TRBV24-1 and TRBJ2-2, with D unclear. The length of the CDR3 is 14 residues. Germline assignment: CDR1 KGHDR and CDR2 SFDVKD. V lost 0 bases to trimming and J lost 1 base, with 2 bases between them. This CDR3 reads CATSDLLNTGELFF. The CDR3 nucleotides read TGTGCCACCAGTGATTTGCTGAACACCGGGGAGCTGTTTTTT.

This sequence joins TRBV4-2 and TRBJ2-5; 8 nucleotides agree with TRBD2. The CDR3 runs 16 residues. Per germline, CDR1 LGHNA and CDR2 YNFKEQ. J was trimmed by 0 bases and V by 4 bases; bases with no gene match: 7. CDR3 protein: CASSLSGGTYQETQYF. The DNA for the CDR3 is TGTGCCAGCAGCCTCTCGGGGGGGACCTACCAAGAGACCCAGTACTTC.

The genes are TRBV5-4 and TRBJ1-4; TRBD1 is a possible D gene (5 bases). Germline V gene data show CDR1 as SGHNT and CDR2 as YYREEE (reference sequence). V lost 0 bases, J lost 5 bases, and 11 bases lay in between. The length of the CDR3 is 15 residues. The CDR3 here is CASSLGGSVNEKLFF. The CDR3 coding sequence is TGTGCCAGCAGCTTGGGGGGCAGTGTCAATGAAAAACTGTTTTTT.

The chain joins TRBV29-1 to TRBJ2-7; TRBD1 aligns across 9 bases. The CDR3 totals 14 residues. Germline-derived CDR1 and CDR2 are SQVTM and ANQGSEA. V shed 5 bases, J shed 4 bases, and the junction held 9 bases outside the gene matches. The CDR3 nucleotides are TGCAGCGTTTGGGCGACAGGGGGGAAGTACGAGCAGTACTTC. Its protein product is CSVWATGGKYEQYF.

The CDR3 sequence: CASSGQGAYDYGYTF. The CDR3 DNA reads TGTGCCAGTAGCGGACAGGGGGCTTACGACTATGGCTACACCTTC. The rearrangement uses TRBV19 and TRBJ1-2; the match to TRBD1 covers 11 bases. The V gene end was trimmed by 6 bases and the J gene end by 3 bases; junction bases not matched to a gene: 6. Looked up from germline, CDR1 is LNHDA and CDR2 is SQIVND (reference sequence). This CDR3 has 15 residues.

The chain uses TRBV4-1 and TRBJ2-7, with 8 nucleotides matching TRBD2. This CDR3 has 16 amino acids. CDR1 and CDR2 (germline): MGHRA, YSYEKL. The V and J ends lost 0 bases and 1 base, in that order; junction bases with no gene match: 5. This CDR3 reads CASSQEAAGGSYEQYF. In DNA, the CDR3 is TGCGCCAGCAGCCAAGAAGCGGCGGGAGGTTCCTACGAGCAGTACTTC.

V is TRBV19 and J is TRBJ1-5; 7 bases align to TRBD1. The CDR3 totals 14 residues. In germline, CDR1 is LNHDA, CDR2 SQIVND (reference sequence). Trimming cost V 7 bases and J 1 base; bases outside gene matches: 4. CDR3 protein: CASIGTASNQPQHF. The CDR3 DNA reads TGTGCCAGTATTGGGACAGCAAGCAATCAGCCCCAGCATTTT.

This chain joins TRBV11-2 and TRBJ2-7; 11 nucleotides line up with TRBD2. Trimming took 5 bases from V and 7 from J; bases not matched to a gene: 4. Germline lookup yields CDR1 SGHAT and CDR2 FQNNGV. The CDR3 runs 13 residues. CDR3 region: CASSPWTSGEQYF. The CDR3, as DNA: TGTGCCAGCAGCCCTTGGACTAGCGGGGAGCAGTACTTC.